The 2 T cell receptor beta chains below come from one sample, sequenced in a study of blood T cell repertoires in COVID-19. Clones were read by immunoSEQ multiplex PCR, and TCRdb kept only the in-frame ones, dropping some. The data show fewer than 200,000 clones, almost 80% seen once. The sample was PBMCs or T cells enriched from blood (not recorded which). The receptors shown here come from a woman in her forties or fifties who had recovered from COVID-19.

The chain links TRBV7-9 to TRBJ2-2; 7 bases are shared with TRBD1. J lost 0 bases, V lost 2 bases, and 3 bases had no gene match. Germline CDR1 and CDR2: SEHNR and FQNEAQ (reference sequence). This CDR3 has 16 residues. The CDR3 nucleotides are TGTGCCAGCAGCTTAACGGGACAGACGAACACCGGGGAGCTGTTTTTT. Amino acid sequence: CASSLTGQTNTGELFF.

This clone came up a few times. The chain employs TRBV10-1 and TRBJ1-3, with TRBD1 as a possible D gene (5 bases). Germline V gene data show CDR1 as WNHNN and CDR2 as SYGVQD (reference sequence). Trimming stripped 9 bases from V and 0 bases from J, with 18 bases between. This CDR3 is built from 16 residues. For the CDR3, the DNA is TGCGCCAGGACTGAGAAGCGGGGCCCCTCTGGAAACACCATATATTTT. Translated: CARTEKRGPSGNTIYF.